This T cell receptor (beta chain) was profiled in a study of T cells in Graves' hyperthyroidism and ophthalmopathy. In the case of this clonotype: The antigen is unknown.

Study-wide results and limits: Onset of ophthalmopathy came a median about 6.5 months after the model predicted it.

Uncontrolled infection, other autoimmune disease, pregnancy or lactation disqualified patients from enrolment. TCR beta CDR3 regions were amplified from RNA transcripts. First-round RT-PCR targeting the TCR CDR3 was performed with the HTBI primer set. TCRdb itself ran the multiplex PCR reads through MiXCR, one entry per CDR3 protein. This table holds under 400,000 distinct CDR3 sequences, approximately 14% found once. Germline CDR1 is KGHDR and CDR2 is SFDVKD. Trimming pared 5 bases from V and 4 bases from J, leaving 22 bases between. The CDR3 sequence is 17 residues long. The clonotype was recovered from a woman aged 55-70 years with Graves' hyperthyroidism. Source material: blood. J is TRBJ1-2 and V is TRBV24-1; D perhaps matches TRBD1 (5 bases). The CDR3: CATSAPHAEGPFYGYTF. CDR3 DNA sequence: TGTGCCACCAGTGCTCCCCATGCGGAGGGACCCTTCTATGGCTACACCTTC.